This TCR beta chain was sequenced during a study of blood T cell repertoires in COVID-19 (dated by TCRdb to about 2020). Broadly, across the study: Samples covering the acute and convalescent phases of COVID-19 were provided by collaborators in the United States, Italy and Spain. The material from the prospective study consisted of cDNA or gDNA derived from T cells, B-cell-depleted T cells, or PBMCs. Subjects who had been exposed to COVID-19, were actively infected with it, or had recovered from it provided the deeply sampled blood TCRbeta repertoires that made up the dataset. A freely available public database, intended as a resource for researchers studying the immune response to SARS-CoV-2, is where the repertoires were released. The samples were drawn from two sources: the first 160 participants of the ongoing ImmuneRACE study, and some 1,300 subjects contributed by 6 global collaborators. The sample metadata nearly always contained a de-identified subject ID, COVID-19 status, age in years and sex. Where available, HLA class I and class II types were taken from metadata supplied by the sample provider and were not determined by assay-based typing. General findings and caveats noted by the study authors: The amount of clinical and demographic metadata varied by source and participant and was provided uncurated.

Relative to germline, V is 4 bases shorter and J is 3 bases shorter, with 11 bases between their ends. The CDR3, cysteine through phenylalanine, is 14 amino acids long. Solely the CDR3 DNA is kept, with 42 bases framed from the first base. From the germline V gene, CDR1 is MNHEY and CDR2 is SVGEGT. TCRbeta CDR3 regions were amplified from genomic DNA using the immunoSEQ Assay, a bias-controlled multiplex PCR. The original pipeline was this. The number of nucleated cells in each sample was estimated from the amplification of reference gene primers within the assay. To quantify the absolute abundance of each unique TCRbeta CDR3 rearrangement, sequence reads were collapsed and filtered. For each sample, productive Simpson clonality was calculated as the square root of Simpson's diversity index across productive rearrangements. This immuneACCESS table, as held by TCRdb, lists in-frame sequences with V and J called but not all clones. Of the missing ones, under half trace to an unresolved V gene in checked studies; the others have no known cause. The V and J calls and clone size were taken over from that table, and D and trimming were inferred from the DNA. This sample lists some 66,000 clones; roughly nine tenths were detected once. Approximately 7.9% of the sample rests with the top ten.

Note on this clone: The specificity of this receptor is unknown. Qualities for individual bases were not recorded, and no much larger clone is one base off.

Whole blood was collected in K2EDTA tubes by collaborating institutions according to the institutions' own protocols. For TCRbeta analysis, collaborators shipped samples in one of three forms: frozen whole blood, isolated PBMCs, or DNA extracted from either of those sample types. This TCR was sampled from a human donor in a cohort sampled during active COVID-19. The material sequenced was peripheral blood. The chain uses TRBV6-2 or TRBV6-3 and TRBJ2-3; no D gene can be assigned with confidence. The CDR3 sequence is CASSFTRMTDTQYF. The nucleotides read TGTGCCAGCAGTTTCACGAGAATGACAGATACGCAGTATTTT.